What follows are 17 T cell receptor beta chains derived from one specimen sequenced in a study of blood T cell repertoires in COVID-19. TCRdb keeps only in-frame clones here, not all; method: immunoSEQ multiplex PCR. The repertoire has 150,000 or so clones, around 80% of them found once; the top ten carry under 3%. The material sequenced was peripheral blood. All receptors come from an older woman with acute or convalescent COVID-19.

The chain couples TRBV28 to TRBJ1-5; D is uncertain. V was shortened by 5 bases and J by 2 bases, with 10 bases between the two germline ends. This CDR3 region has 14 residues. From germline, CDR1 is MDHEN and CDR2 SYDVKM. The chain's CDR3 is CASSLRGGNQPQHF. The DNA for the CDR3 is TGTGCCAGCAGTCTTCGAGGTGGCAATCAGCCCCAGCATTTT.

The chain is built from TRBV19 and TRBJ1-1, with 8 bases matching TRBD1. Germline loops: CDR1 LNHDA, CDR2 SQIVND (reference sequence). V lost 5 bases, J lost 5 bases, and 10 bases stayed unmatched. The CDR3 totals 15 residues. The CDR3 DNA reads as TGTGCCAGTAGTTCCCCGGACAGGGCGAGGACTGAAGCTTTCTTT. Translation gives CASSSPDRARTEAFF.

This sequence joins TRBV29-1 and TRBJ2-1; D is possibly TRBD2 (5 bases). Germline CDR1 is SQVTM and CDR2 is ANQGSEA. The ends were cut back, 2 bases at V and 7 bases at J, with 18 bases in the middle. This CDR3 has 15 residues. The CDR3 DNA reads TGCAGCGTTGAAACCCGGGGATCGTTTACGAATGAGCAGTTCTTC. Residues: CSVETRGSFTNEQFF.

The J gene is TRBJ1-2, the V gene TRBV7-2, with TRBD1 as a possible D gene (5 bases). Germline assignment: CDR1 SGHTA and CDR2 FQGNSA. Trimming left V 6 bases short and J 4 bases short, with 9 bases between. There are 12 residues in the CDR3. The CDR3 loop is CASRPGGYGYTF. CDR3 DNA sequence: TGTGCCAGCAGGCCGGGGGGCTATGGCTACACCTTC. Looking up the rest from reference TRBV7-2 and TRBJ1-2 gives the full variable domain: GAGVSQSPSNKVTEKGKDVELRCDPISGHTALYWYRQSLGQGLEFLIYFQGNSAPDKSGLPSDRFSAERTGGSVSTLTIQRTQQEDSAVYLCASRPGGYGYTFGSGTRLTVV.

This clone has just one count. This chain links TRBV19 with TRBJ2-1; D not resolved. Germline CDR1 LNHDA, CDR2 SQIVND (reference sequence). The CDR3 contains 13 residues. Trimming took off 3 bases at V and 3 bases at J, with 6 bases between the two ends. The CDR3 region is CASSISVYNEQFF. The CDR3 region has the DNA TGTGCCAGTAGTATTTCCGTCTACAATGAGCAGTTCTTC. Based on the CDR3 plus reference TRBV19 and TRBJ2-1, the full variable domain is DGGITQSPKYLFRKEGQNVTLSCEQNLNHDAMYWYRQDPGQGLRLIYYSQIVNDFQKGDIAEGYSVSREKKESFPLTVTSAQKNPTAFYLCASSISVYNEQFFGPGTRLTVL.

This chain connects TRBV5-1 to TRBJ1-1; D possibly corresponds to TRBD1 (6 bases). The germline CDR1 and CDR2 sequences are SGHRS and YFSETQ. V was pared by 0 bases and J by 3 bases, with 18 bases between. This CDR3 is built from 17 residues. CDR3 residues: CASSLASQGSWDTEAFF. For the CDR3, the DNA is TGCGCCAGCAGCTTGGCCTCCCAGGGGTCTTGGGACACTGAAGCTTTCTTT. The full variable domain, completed using reference TRBV5-1 and TRBJ1-1, is KAGVTQTPRYLIKTRGQQVTLSCSPISGHRSVSWYQQTPGQGLQFLFEYFSETQRNKGNFPGRFSGRQFSNSRSEMNVSTLELGDSALYLCASSLASQGSWDTEAFFGQGTRLTVV.

This sequence joins TRBV14 and TRBJ2-5, with 7 bases that match TRBD2. This CDR3 has 15 amino acids. J gave up 1 base and V 0 bases, and 2 bases lay outside the gene matches. Germline-derived CDR1 and CDR2 are SGHDN and FVKESK. This CDR3 is CASSQEGLVQETQYF. CDR3 sequence (DNA): TGTGCCAGCAGCCAAGAAGGACTAGTCCAAGAGACCCAGTACTTC.

This chain joins TRBV27 and TRBJ1-1; D remains unclear. The CDR3 extends over 14 amino acids. Germline V gives CDR1 MNHEY, CDR2 SMNVEV (reference sequence). V gave up 2 bases and J gave up 2 bases, with 9 bases separating them. In DNA, the CDR3 is TGTGCCAGCAGTTTAGCGGCCAGAAACACTGAAGCTTTCTTT. It codes for CASSLAARNTEAFF.

This clone was observed once. The chain links TRBV7-2 to TRBJ2-3, with 14 bases aligning to TRBD2. CDR1 is SGHTA, CDR2 FQGNSA, per germline. The CDR3 sequence is 17 residues long. The ends lost 1 base at V and 5 bases at J; junction bases unmatched: 5. This CDR3 reads CASSLVGGLAGGDTQYF. CDR3 in DNA: TGTGCCAGCAGCTTAGTAGGTGGACTAGCGGGAGGAGATACGCAGTATTTT.

The chain carries TRBV18 and TRBJ1-5; a weak D match, TRBD1 (6 bases). CDR1 is KGHSH, CDR2 LQKENI, per germline. The CDR3 extends over 17 amino acids. The V end was cut by 2 bases, the J end by 2 bases, with 16 bases between. CDR3 protein: CASSPMAGAAGNQPQHF. CDR3 in DNA: TGTGCCAGCTCACCAATGGCAGGGGCGGCGGGCAATCAGCCCCAGCATTTT.

This chain connects TRBV5-1 to TRBJ1-3; D is unclear. Germline V gene sequence: CDR1 SGHRS, CDR2 YFSETQ. The CDR3 extends over 15 amino acids. V dropped 4 bases and J dropped 0 bases, with 11 bases sitting between them. CDR3 residues: CASSQDGSSGNTIYF. CDR3 nucleotides: TGCGCCAGCAGCCAGGACGGGAGCTCTGGAAACACCATATATTTT. Looking up the rest from reference TRBV5-1 and TRBJ1-3 gives the full variable domain: KAGVTQTPRYLIKTRGQQVTLSCSPISGHRSVSWYQQTPGQGLQFLFEYFSETQRNKGNFPGRFSGRQFSNSRSEMNVSTLELGDSALYLCASSQDGSSGNTIYFGEGSWLTVV.

The chain carries TRBV5-1 and TRBJ2-7; 10 bases are a match to TRBD1. The CDR3 covers 17 residues. J lost 2 bases, V lost 0 bases, and 8 bases had no gene match. Per germline, CDR1 SGHRS and CDR2 YFSETQ. CDR3 bases: TGCGCCAGCAGCTTGGCACACGGGACAGGGGACACCTACGAGCAGTACTTC. It translates to CASSLAHGTGDTYEQYF.

The chain combines TRBV5-6 with TRBJ1-2, with D tentatively TRBD1 (5 bases). CDR1 SGHDT and CDR2 YYEEEE come from the germline V gene. The CDR3 loop spans 17 amino acids. V lost 3 bases and J lost 5, with 23 bases in between. This CDR3 reads CASSWTSIESGRYGYTF. CDR3 DNA: TGTGCCAGCAGCTGGACCTCGATAGAGTCAGGGAGGTATGGCTACACCTTC.

The V gene is TRBV28, the J gene TRBJ1-2; 7 positions agree with TRBD1. There are 16 residues in the CDR3. The ends lost 5 bases at V and 6 bases at J; junction bases unmatched: 15. Germline lookup yields CDR1 MDHEN and CDR2 SYDVKM. Here the CDR3 reads CASSLGAWRGRHGYTF. The CDR3 DNA reads as TGTGCCAGCAGTCTTGGGGCGTGGAGGGGGCGGCATGGCTACACCTTC.

The V call is TRBV7-2, the J call TRBJ2-3; 12 bases are a match to TRBD2. The CDR3 is 18 residues long. Germline assignment: CDR1 SGHTA and CDR2 FQGNSA. Losses at the gene ends were 0 bases for V and 3 bases for J; bases not matched to a gene: 7. The CDR3 nucleotides read TGTGCCAGCAGCTTAGCGAGAAGGCTAGCGGGGGGGACAGATACGCAGTATTTT. Protein product: CASSLARRLAGGTDTQYF.

The V call is TRBV5-4, the J call TRBJ2-5; TRBD2 aligns across 8 bases. Per the germline V gene, CDR1 is SGHNT and CDR2 is YYREEE (reference sequence). Losses at the gene ends were 4 bases for V and 2 bases for J; bases not matched to a gene: 4. The CDR3 is 14 amino acids. For the CDR3, the DNA is TGTGCCAGCAGCCCGGGGACTAGACAAGAGACCCAGTACTTC. Encoded protein: CASSPGTRQETQYF. Using reference TRBV5-4 and TRBJ2-5 for the parts outside the CDR3, the full variable domain is ETGVTQSPTHLIKTRGQQVTLRCSSQSGHNTVSWYQQALGQGPQFIFQYYREEENGRGNFPPRFSGLQFPNYSSELNVNALELDDSALYLCASSPGTRQETQYFGPGTRLLVL.

The V and J genes are TRBV21-1 and TRBJ2-3; TRBD2 is taken as the D call from the table, unchecked against the DNA. TRBV21-1 represents a pseudogene. The CDR3 contains 21 residues. The DNA for the CDR3 is TGTGCCAGCAGCAAATGGTCTTTCCTAGCGGGGGGCGCCCTCCCCACAGATACGCAGTATTTT. It specifies CASSKWSFLAGGALPTDTQYF.